A selection of T cell receptor beta chains follows, all from one sample in a study of regulatory T cells in long-lasting Graves disease. TCRdb passed the multiplex PCR reads through MiXCR, listing each CDR3 protein once. The top ten hold around 9.3% of the sample, which has roughly 500,000 distinct CDR3 sequences, around 12% seen once. A further study also used this sample, focusing on T cells in Graves' hyperthyroidism and ophthalmopathy.

The material was peripheral blood mononuclear cells (PBMCs), obtained at new diagnosis, from a patient treated with antithyroid drugs. These receptors originate from a woman aged 25 to 39 with Graves disease. Both conserved end residues are part of each CDR3. D genes are given only for firm matches. Part of the rows lack a size; the others show once, few, many or a class for expanded clones.

TRBJ2-3	TRBD2	many	TRBV5-8	16	TGTGCCAGCAGCCGTGGACTAGCTCGGGACACAGATACGCAGTATTTT	CASSRGLARDTDTQYF
TRBJ2-3	TRBD2	few	TRBV27	15	TGTGCCAGCAGTTTCCAGGGACTAATCACAGATACGCAGTATTTT	CASSFQGLITDTQYF
TRBJ2-7	TRBD2	many	TRBV11-3	14	TGTGCCAGCAGCTTAGAGGGTAGCGGGTACGAGCAGTACTTC	CASSLEGSGYEQYF
TRBJ2-5	TRBD1	.	TRBV15	14	TGTGCCACCAGCAGGGGGGACAGGGATGAGACCCAGTACTTC	CATSRGDRDETQYF
TRBJ1-1	.	many	TRBV11-2	16	TGTGCCAGCAGCCTGGGGAGAGGGGGGAAGAACACTGAAGCTTTCTTT	CASSLGRGGKNTEAFF
TRBJ1-2	TRBD1	many	TRBV24-1	17	TGTGCCACCAGTGACCCAACTCCCGGACAGGGGATCTATGGCTACACCTTC	CATSDPTPGQGIYGYTF
TRBJ1-5	.	few	TRBV19	13	TGTGCCAGCCTACAGGGATTGGGTCAGCCCCAGCATTTT	CASLQGLGQPQHF
TRBJ2-3	.	many	TRBV4-3	14	TGCGCCAGCAGCCAAGGGGTCGGGACAGATACGCAGTATTTT	CASSQGVGTDTQYF
TRBJ2-7	.	many	TRBV10-3	15	TGTGCCATCAGTGAGTCATTAGGCGGACCCTACGAGCAGTACTTC	CAISESLGGPYEQYF
TRBJ2-7	TRBD2	few	TRBV6-5	16	TGTGCCAGCAGTTACGGAGGCGGGAGTGGGATCTACGAGCAGTACTTC	CASSYGGGSGIYEQYF
TRBJ2-2	.	many	TRBV20-1	16	TGCAGTGCTAGAGATAAGCAGGGGACGGTCACCGGGGAGCTGTTTTTT	CSARDKQGTVTGELFF